These 16 T cell receptor beta chains came from one sample sequenced in a study of shared clonotypes between healthy human individuals. Some clones are missing from TCRdb's copy, which holds only in-frame ones; the method was immunoSEQ multiplex PCR. Of roughly 1,500,000 clones listed, 98% are singletons. Material for sequencing was naive CD4+ T cells sorted from blood. The subset was: CD45RA+ positively selected. The receptor set was obtained from a man younger than 40 in good health.

This sequence joins TRBV13 and TRBJ2-2, with 9 bases lining up with TRBD1. The CDR3 spans 16 residues. J gave up 7 bases and V 4 bases, and 10 bases lay outside the gene matches. Looked up from germline, CDR1 is PRHDT and CDR2 is FYEKMQ (reference sequence). The CDR3 region is CASSSRPGQGIGELFF. DNA of the CDR3: TGTGCCAGCAGCTCTAGACCGGGACAGGGAATCGGGGAGCTGTTTTTT.

The J gene is TRBJ1-1, the V gene TRBV19; 9 nucleotides align to TRBD1. The J segment lost 3 bases and the V segment lost 6 bases, leaving 11 bases of the junction unmatched. CDR3 length: 16 amino acids. CDR1 is LNHDA and CDR2 is SQIVND in the germline V gene (reference sequence). The CDR3 loop is CASRSPPGTGYTEAFF. CDR3 nucleotide sequence: TGTGCCAGTAGATCCCCCCCAGGGACAGGGTACACTGAAGCTTTCTTT. The full variable domain, in which reference TRBV19 and TRBJ1-1 provide the parts outside the CDR3, is DGGITQSPKYLFRKEGQNVTLSCEQNLNHDAMYWYRQDPGQGLRLIYYSQIVNDFQKGDIAEGYSVSREKKESFPLTVTSAQKNPTAFYLCASRSPPGTGYTEAFFGQGTRLTVV.

The rearrangement joins TRBV6-5 to TRBJ2-1; D not certain. Trimming stripped 6 bases from V and 4 bases from J, with 10 bases between. The germline V gene encodes CDR1 MNHEY and CDR2 SVGAGI. CDR3 length: 13 residues. The DNA of the CDR3 is TGTGCCAGCAGGACGGTGGGGTACAATGAGCAGTTCTTC. Its protein product is CASRTVGYNEQFF.

V gene TRBV10-3 combines with J gene TRBJ1-5; TRBD1 is a possible D gene (6 bases). Germline V gene sequence: CDR1 ENHRY, CDR2 SYGVKD. The CDR3 spans 13 residues. CDR3 in amino acids: CAGGPLVDQPQHF. In DNA form, the CDR3 reads TGTGCAGGGGGGCCCCTGGTAGATCAGCCCCAGCATTTT.

This clone was observed a single time. The chain links TRBV27 to TRBJ1-5; tentatively, D is TRBD1 (5 bases). CDR3 length: 15 amino acids. Trimming cost V 7 bases and J 3 bases, with 16 bases left between them. Germline V gene sequence: CDR1 MNHEY, CDR2 SMNVEV (reference sequence). For the CDR3, the DNA is TGTGCCAGCAACGGAGGGCGGGGGGTCAATCAGCCCCAGCATTTT. This translates into CASNGGRGVNQPQHF.

The genes are TRBV18 and TRBJ1-1; D not resolved. CDR1 and CDR2 (germline): KGHSH, LQKENI. Trimming took 0 bases from V and 6 from J, leaving 8 bases between them. The CDR3 spans 13 residues. The CDR3: CASSPPSGPEAFF. CDR3 nucleotides: TGTGCCAGCTCACCACCTTCTGGGCCTGAAGCTTTCTTT.

The CDR3 DNA sequence: TGTGCCGGGGCTAGTTCCTCTTACAATGAGCAGTTCTTC. It yields the protein CAGASSSYNEQFF. The J gene is TRBJ2-1, the V gene TRBV2, with D perhaps TRBD1 (5 bases). Trimming stripped 11 bases from V and 4 bases from J, with 15 bases between. CDR3 length: 13 amino acids. The germline gives CDR1 SNHLY, CDR2 FYNNEI.

This clone was seen a single time. This chain joins TRBV5-6 and TRBJ2-2, with TRBD2 identical over 15 bases. In germline, CDR1 is SGHDT, CDR2 YYEEEE. The CDR3 loop spans 17 amino acids. The V gene end was trimmed by 4 bases and the J gene end by 5 bases; junction bases not matched to a gene: 6. CDR3 protein: CASSLGLAGGPTGELFF. Written as DNA, the CDR3 is TGTGCCAGCAGCCTCGGACTAGCGGGAGGGCCAACCGGGGAGCTGTTTTTT.

Comment on this clone: Other DNA sequences within the sample encode an identical CDR3. V and J are TRBV5-1 and TRBJ2-1, with no clear D. Trimming cost V 0 bases and J 0 bases, with 10 bases left between them. This CDR3 is built from 16 residues. The V gene's germline CDR1 is SGHRS and CDR2 YFSETQ. The CDR3 sequence is CASSLVGQSSYNEQFF. The CDR3 DNA follows: TGCGCCAGCAGCTTGGTTGGGCAAAGCTCCTACAATGAGCAGTTCTTC.

V and J are TRBV9 and TRBJ2-5; D unclear. Trimming removed 0 bases at V and 3 bases at J, with 12 bases between. Germline V gene data show CDR1 as SGDLS and CDR2 as YYNGEE. The CDR3 extends over 15 amino acids. The CDR3 is CASSVAGAREETQYF. The DNA for the CDR3 is TGTGCCAGCAGCGTAGCTGGAGCGAGAGAAGAGACCCAGTACTTC. Drawing the rest from reference TRBV9 and TRBJ2-5, the complete variable domain is DSGVTQTPKHLITATGQRVTLRCSPRSGDLSVYWYQQSLDQGLQFLIQYYNGEERAKGNILERFSAQQFPDLHSELNLSSLELGDSALYFCASSVAGAREETQYFGPGTRLLVL.

The chain employs TRBV7-9 and TRBJ1-2; D ambiguous. Deletions cut 7 bases from V and 3 bases from J, with 12 bases between. This CDR3 has 13 amino acids. The germline CDR1 and CDR2 sequences are SEHNR and FQNEAQ (reference sequence). The CDR3 loop is CASTTGIYYGYTF. In nucleotides, the CDR3 is TGTGCCAGCACCACGGGGATCTACTATGGCTACACCTTC.

The chain uses TRBV2 and TRBJ2-2; 8 bases align to TRBD1. This CDR3 is 14 amino acids long. Germline CDR1 SNHLY, CDR2 FYNNEI. The trim removed 10 bases at V and 6 bases at J, leaving 10 bases unmatched. CDR3 bases: TGTGCCACCAGCCGGGACAGGCGGGCCGGGGAGCTGTTTTTT. The encoded protein is CATSRDRRAGELFF. The full variable domain, rest sourced from reference TRBV2 and TRBJ2-2, is EPEVTQTPSHQVTQMGQEVILRCVPISNHLYFYWYRQILGQKVEFLVSFYNNEISEKSEIFDDQFSVERPDGSNFTLKIRSTKLEDSAMYFCATSRDRRAGELFFGEGSRLTVL.

V and J are TRBV18 and TRBJ1-1; 11 bases are a match to TRBD1. The CDR3 runs 19 residues. The V and J ends lost 1 base and 1 base, in that order; junction bases with no gene match: 11. Per germline, CDR1 KGHSH and CDR2 LQKENI. The CDR3, as DNA: TGTGCCAGCTCACCACTCTCGCCGGGACAGGGGGTTTGGAACACTGAAGCTTTCTTT. Translated: CASSPLSPGQGVWNTEAFF.

Comment on this clone: The sample contains more than one DNA sequence encoding this CDR3. The V gene is TRBV5-1, the J gene TRBJ1-5; TRBD1 agrees at 8 bases. Germline V CDR1 and CDR2: SGHRS, YFSETQ. The CDR3 loop spans 14 amino acids. The ends lost 1 base at V and 6 bases at J; junction bases unmatched: 3. The CDR3 coding sequence is TGCGCCAGCAGCTTGACAGGGGGTAGTCAGCCCCAGCATTTT. It translates to CASSLTGGSQPQHF.

The chain recombines TRBV6-1 with TRBJ2-7; TRBD2 matches 7 bases. The germline CDR1 and CDR2 sequences are MNHNS and SASEGT. Losses at the gene ends were 6 bases for V and 2 bases for J; bases not matched to a gene: 4. This CDR3 contains 13 residues. The CDR3 nucleotides are TGTGCCAGCAGAGACCGGGGGGCCTACGAGCAGTACTTC. Translation gives CASRDRGAYEQYF.

This rearrangement joins TRBV5-4 to TRBJ2-5, with 8 bases lining up with TRBD2. Trimming removed 2 bases from V and 2 bases from J; junction bases left unmatched: 5. This CDR3 contains 15 residues. Germline CDR1 is SGHNT and CDR2 is YYREEE (reference sequence). The chain's CDR3 is CASSLGSGKQETQYF. CDR3 coding DNA: TGTGCCAGCAGCTTAGGTAGCGGGAAACAAGAGACCCAGTACTTC.